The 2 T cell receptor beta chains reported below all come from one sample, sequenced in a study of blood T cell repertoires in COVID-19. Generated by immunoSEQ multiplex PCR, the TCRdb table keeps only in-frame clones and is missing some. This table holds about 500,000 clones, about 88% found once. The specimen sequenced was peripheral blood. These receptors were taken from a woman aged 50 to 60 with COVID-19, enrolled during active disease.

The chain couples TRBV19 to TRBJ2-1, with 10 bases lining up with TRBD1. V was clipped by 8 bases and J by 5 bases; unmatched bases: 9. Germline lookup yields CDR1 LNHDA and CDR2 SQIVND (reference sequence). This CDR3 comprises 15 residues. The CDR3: CASGNRDRGNNEQFF. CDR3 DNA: TGTGCCAGTGGAAACCGGGACAGGGGAAACAATGAGCAGTTCTTC. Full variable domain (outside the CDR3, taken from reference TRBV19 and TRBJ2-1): DGGITQSPKYLFRKEGQNVTLSCEQNLNHDAMYWYRQDPGQGLRLIYYSQIVNDFQKGDIAEGYSVSREKKESFPLTVTSAQKNPTAFYLCASGNRDRGNNEQFFGPGTRLTVL.

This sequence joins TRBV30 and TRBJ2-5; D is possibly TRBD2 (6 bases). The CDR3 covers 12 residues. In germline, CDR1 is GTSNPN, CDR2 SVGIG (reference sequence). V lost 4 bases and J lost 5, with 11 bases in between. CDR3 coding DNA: TGTGCCTGGACCACTAGCTGGGAGACCCAGTACTTC. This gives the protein CAWTTSWETQYF.